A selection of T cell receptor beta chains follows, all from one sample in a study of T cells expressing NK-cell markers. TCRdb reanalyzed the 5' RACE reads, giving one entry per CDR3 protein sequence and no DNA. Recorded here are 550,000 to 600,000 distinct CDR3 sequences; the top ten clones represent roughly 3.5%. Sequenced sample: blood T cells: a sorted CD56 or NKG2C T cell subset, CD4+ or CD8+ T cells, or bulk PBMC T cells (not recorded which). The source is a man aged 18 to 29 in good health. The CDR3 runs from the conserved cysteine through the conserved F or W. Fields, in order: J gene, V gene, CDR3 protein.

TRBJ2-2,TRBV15,CATSRERGVTNTGELFF
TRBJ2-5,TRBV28,CASSSIVGHLTGSLETQYF
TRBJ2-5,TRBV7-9,CASSLGGASLLQETQYF
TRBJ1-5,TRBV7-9,CASSPSGQMPQHF
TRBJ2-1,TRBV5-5,CASNPPPGGLAGSEQFF
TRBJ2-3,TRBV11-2,CASMTRGVLNTQYF
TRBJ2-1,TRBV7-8,CASSSLTGTNEQFF
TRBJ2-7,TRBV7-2,CASSPGLAGVNYEQYF
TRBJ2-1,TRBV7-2,CADGVTGKYNEQFF
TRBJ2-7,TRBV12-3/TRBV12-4,CASSYPGASVEDEQYF
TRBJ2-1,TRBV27,CASSLSGTRIEQFF
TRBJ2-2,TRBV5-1,CASLEAGGNTGELFF
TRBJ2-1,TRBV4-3,CASSQQGGSDEQFF
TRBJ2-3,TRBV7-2,CASREIAGRTSTDTQYF
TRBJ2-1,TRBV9,CASSVGTLGDEQFF
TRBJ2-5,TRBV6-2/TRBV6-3,CASSQTDTETQYF
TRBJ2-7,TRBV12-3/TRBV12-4,CASSWKTGGPYEQYF
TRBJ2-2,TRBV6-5,CASSYSTGYGTGELFF
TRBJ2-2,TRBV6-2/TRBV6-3,CASSYSMGRTNTGELFF
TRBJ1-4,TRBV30,CAWSGQGRNEKLFF